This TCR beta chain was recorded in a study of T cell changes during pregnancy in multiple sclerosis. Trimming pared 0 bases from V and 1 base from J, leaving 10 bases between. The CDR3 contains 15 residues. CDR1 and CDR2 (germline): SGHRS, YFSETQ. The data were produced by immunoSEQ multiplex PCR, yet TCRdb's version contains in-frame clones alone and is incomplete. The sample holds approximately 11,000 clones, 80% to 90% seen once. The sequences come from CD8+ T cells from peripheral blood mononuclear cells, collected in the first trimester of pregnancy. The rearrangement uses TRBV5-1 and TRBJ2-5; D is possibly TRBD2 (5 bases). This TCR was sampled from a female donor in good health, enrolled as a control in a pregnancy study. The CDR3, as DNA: TGCGCCAGCAGCTTGGCCAGCGGCCCCCAAGAGACCCAGTACTTC. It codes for CASSLASGPQETQYF.